One sample yielded the 29 T cell receptor beta chains listed below, sequenced in a study of vaccination effects on CD4 cells after COVID-19. Antigen-specific CD4+ T cells were expanded (with viral peptide pools) by the ViraFEST assay ahead of sequencing. Once cultured for approximately 10 days, the cells underwent separation to obtain CD4+ T cells. What these receptors recognize is not known. Sequenced by immunoSEQ multiplex PCR; TCRdb stores in-frame clones only, minus some. The table shows 50,000 to 65,000 clones, with roughly 76% occurring only once. The sequences come from CD4+ T cells from PBMCs cultured with HCoV-229E spike peptides, collected before COVID-19 vaccination. The receptors derive from a human donor who received a COVID-19 vaccine.

This chain uses TRBV20-1 with TRBJ1-5; D remains ambiguous. Germline CDR1 and CDR2: DFQATT and SNEGSKA (reference sequence). Trimming removed 3 bases at V and 0 bases at J, with 6 bases between. This CDR3 contains 13 residues. The CDR3 is CSASRDSNQPQHF. DNA for the CDR3: TGCAGTGCTAGTCGTGATAGCAATCAGCCCCAGCATTTT.

This clone was seen a few times. The V gene is TRBV6-1, the J gene TRBJ2-1; the D is unclear. Germline V lookup: CDR1 MNHNS, CDR2 SASEGT. V lost 2 bases and J 11 bases, leaving 10 bases between the germline ends. This CDR3 is built from 12 residues. CDR3 sequence reads: CASSEWPGQQFF. The CDR3 coding sequence is TGTGCCAGCAGTGAATGGCCCGGGCAGCAGTTCTTC.

The V gene is TRBV7-9, the J gene TRBJ1-1; 7 positions agree with TRBD1. This CDR3 has 14 amino acids. Germline V gene sequence: CDR1 SEHNR, CDR2 FQNEAQ (reference sequence). Trimming cost V 5 bases and J 1 base; bases outside gene matches: 4. This chain's CDR3 is CASSTGQPNTEAFF. The CDR3, as DNA: TGTGCCAGCAGCACGGGACAGCCGAACACTGAAGCTTTCTTT.

This clone was counted once. The rearrangement links TRBV7-7 to TRBJ2-5; 12 bases match TRBD2. Germline CDR1 SSHAT, CDR2 FNYEAQ (reference sequence). The J segment lost 4 bases and the V segment lost 1 base, leaving 1 base of the junction unmatched. CDR3 length: 15 amino acids. The CDR3 DNA follows: TGTGCCAGCAGCTTAGGGGGACTAGCGGGAGAGACCCAGTACTTC. Its protein is CASSLGGLAGETQYF.

The V and J genes are TRBV18 and TRBJ1-2; 7 bases are shared with TRBD1. Germline V CDR1 and CDR2: KGHSH, LQKENI. V was pared by 2 bases and J by 3 bases, with 6 bases of the junction left unmatched. The CDR3 totals 15 residues. CDR3 in amino acids: CASSPTGDMDYGYTF. The DNA of the CDR3 is TGTGCCAGCTCACCAACAGGGGATATGGACTATGGCTACACCTTC.

V is TRBV5-8 and J is TRBJ1-6; D is unclear. The CDR3 is 15 amino acids. The V end lost 0 bases, the J end lost 3 bases, and 7 bases lay between the germline ends. The germline CDR1 and CDR2 sequences are SGHTS and YDEGEE. The CDR3: CASSLDGDYNSPLHF. The CDR3 coding sequence is TGTGCCAGCAGCTTGGACGGCGACTATAATTCACCCCTCCACTTT.

The chain uses TRBV24-1 and TRBJ2-7, with D possibly TRBD2 on 7 matching bases. V shed 9 bases and J shed 6 bases, with 17 bases lying between them. The CDR3 has 13 residues. Germline V lookup: CDR1 KGHDR, CDR2 SFDVKD. Here the CDR3 reads CATGMGGGREQYV. The CDR3, as DNA: TGTGCCACCGGAATGGGGGGGGGCCGCGAGCAGTACGTC.

This chain connects TRBV6-5 to TRBJ1-1, with 8 nucleotides matching TRBD1. CDR1 MNHEY and CDR2 SVGAGI come from the germline V gene. The CDR3 has 15 residues. The J segment lost 4 bases and the V segment lost 6 bases, leaving 10 bases of the junction unmatched. The CDR3, as DNA: TGTGCCAGCAGGGGAGGACAGGGAAGAGGCACTGAAGCTTTCTTT. Protein: CASRGGQGRGTEAFF.

This chain connects TRBV27 to TRBJ1-5, with D hard to call. Trimming cost V 2 bases and J 4 bases, with 6 bases left between them. CDR3 size: 13 residues. Per the germline V gene, CDR1 is MNHEY and CDR2 is SMNVEV (reference sequence). The CDR3 spells CASSLNRNQPQHF. As DNA, the CDR3 is TGTGCCAGCAGTTTAAACAGAAATCAGCCCCAGCATTTT.

The chain links TRBV6-5 to TRBJ1-1; unclear D gene. Germline V gene lookup returns CDR1 MNHEY and CDR2 SVGAGI. The CDR3 loop spans 15 amino acids. V lost 0 bases to trimming and J lost 3 bases, with 11 bases between them. CDR3 amino acids: CASSYSSLWDTEAFF. In DNA, the CDR3 is TGTGCCAGCAGTTACTCGTCACTGTGGGACACTGAAGCTTTCTTT.

This chain connects TRBV7-2 to TRBJ1-1, with D uncertain. CDR3 length: 16 residues. Germline loops: CDR1 SGHTA, CDR2 FQGNSA. Trimming removed 1 base from V and 0 bases from J, with 12 bases in between. The CDR3 region is CASSLEPTLMNTEAFF. CDR3 sequence (DNA): TGTGCCAGCAGCTTAGAACCGACTTTGATGAACACTGAAGCTTTCTTT.

The genes are TRBV30 and TRBJ1-2; D perhaps matches TRBD1 (5 bases). CDR3 size: 18 residues. Trimming pared 3 bases from V and 6 bases from J, leaving 29 bases between. Germline V gene lookup returns CDR1 GTSNPN and CDR2 SVGIG (reference sequence). The CDR3 here is CAWSGRTGLGFLDDGYTF. CDR3 DNA: TGTGCCTGGAGCGGGCGTACGGGACTTGGATTCCTTGACGATGGCTACACCTTC.

The sample holds a few counts of this clone. This chain links TRBV3-1 (or the pseudogene TRBV3-2) with TRBJ1-3; 7 positions agree with TRBD1. The CDR3 consists of 15 residues. The germline CDR1 and CDR2 sequences are LGHDT and YNNKEL (reference sequence). V dropped 5 bases and J dropped 4; count of bases not matched to a gene: 8. The chain's CDR3 is CASSSQGSRGNTIYF. In nucleotides, the CDR3 is TGTGCCAGCAGCTCACAGGGGAGCCGCGGAAACACCATATATTTT.

This chain joins TRBV4-1 and TRBJ2-3, with D possibly called TRBD1 or TRBD2 (6 bases each). The V gene's germline CDR1 is MGHRA and CDR2 YSYEKL. The CDR3 has 14 amino acids. V shed 4 bases and J shed 4 bases, with 12 bases lying between them. CDR3 region: CASSRRGVSDTQYF. The CDR3 DNA is TGCGCCAGCAGCCGGAGGGGGGTTTCAGATACGCAGTATTTT.

V is TRBV16 and J is TRBJ2-2, with 7 bases aligning to TRBD2. CDR1 and CDR2 from the germline V gene are KGHSY and FQNENV. The CDR3 is 15 residues long. V lost 0 bases and J lost 6; bases outside the gene matches: 4. DNA of the CDR3: TGTGCCAGCAGCCAATCTGTCCTAGCGGCCGGGGAGCTGTTTTTT. Translation: CASSQSVLAAGELFF.

This clone was picked up a small number of times. The chain couples TRBV9 to TRBJ2-2; D possibly corresponds to TRBD2 (6 bases). V was cut by 1 base and J by 3 bases, with 16 bases left in between. The CDR3 sequence is 17 residues long. CDR1 is SGDLS and CDR2 is YYNGEE in the germline V gene. The CDR3 is CASSVPSGGTDTGELFF. CDR3 nucleotide sequence: TGTGCCAGCAGCGTACCCTCTGGGGGGACTGACACCGGGGAGCTGTTTTTT.

This chain joins TRBV2 and TRBJ2-2; tentatively, D is TRBD1 or TRBD2 (5 bases each). The germline V gene encodes CDR1 SNHLY and CDR2 FYNNEI. Trimming left V 8 bases short and J 0 bases short, with 7 bases between. The CDR3 has 13 amino acids. CDR3 sequence reads: CASGTTNTGELFF. As DNA, the CDR3 is TGTGCCAGCGGGACGACGAACACCGGGGAGCTGTTTTTT.

The chain carries TRBV18 and TRBJ2-3; 7 bases line up with TRBD2. Germline CDR1 reads KGHSH; CDR2 reads LQKENI. V lost 6 bases to trimming and J lost 0 bases; unmatched junction nucleotides: 9. The CDR3 consists of 16 residues. Here the CDR3 DNA reads TGTGCCAGCTCCCTAGGAGGCGGGGGAAGCACAGATACGCAGTATTTT. Translated: CASSLGGGGSTDTQYF. The whole variable domain, filled in from reference TRBV18 and TRBJ2-3, reads NAGVMQNPRHLVRRRGQEARLRCSPMKGHSHVYWYRQLPEEGLKFMVYLQKENIIDESGMPKERFSAEFPKEGPSILRIQQVVRGDSAAYFCASSLGGGGSTDTQYFGPGTRLTVL.

V is TRBV2 and J is TRBJ1-2; possible D gene TRBD1, 5 bases. The V end was cut by 10 bases, the J end by 4 bases, with 13 bases between. The germline gives CDR1 SNHLY, CDR2 FYNNEI. CDR3 length: 12 residues. The CDR3 bases are TGTGCCACCCAAGGGACTTTCTATGGCTACACCTTC. It codes for CATQGTFYGYTF.

Written as DNA, the CDR3 is TGCAGCGTGGGGGCGGGTACGGAGACCCAGTACTTC. It translates to CSVGAGTETQYF. The rearrangement links TRBV29-1 to TRBJ2-5; weak D call: TRBD1 (6 bases). V lost 6 bases and J 5 bases, leaving 13 bases between the germline ends. Germline CDR1 SQVTM, CDR2 ANQGSEA. The CDR3 sequence is 12 residues long.

This clone was observed a single time. V and J are TRBV6-5 and TRBJ1-1; D is possibly TRBD1 (5 bases). V dropped 5 bases and J dropped 2 bases, with 15 bases sitting between them. The germline V gene encodes CDR1 MNHEY and CDR2 SVGAGI. There are 15 residues in the CDR3. CDR3 loop: CASSPLRGVNTEAFF. As DNA, the CDR3 is TGTGCCAGCAGTCCACTCCGGGGCGTCAACACTGAAGCTTTCTTT.

The gene calls are TRBV5-6 and TRBJ1-5; 7 nucleotides line up with TRBD1. The V gene end was trimmed by 1 base and the J gene end by 6 bases; junction bases not matched to a gene: 10. CDR3 length: 16 amino acids. Per germline, CDR1 SGHDT and CDR2 YYEEEE. CDR3 region: CASSLRTGTASQPQHF. CDR3 bases: TGTGCCAGCAGCTTGAGGACAGGAACCGCCAGTCAGCCCCAGCATTTT.

The chain recombines TRBV7-2 with TRBJ2-3; D is ambiguous. Trimming took 7 bases from V and 6 from J, leaving 17 bases between them. CDR1 and CDR2 from the germline V gene are SGHTA and FQGNSA. The CDR3 consists of 14 residues. CDR3 nucleotide sequence: TGTGCCAGCAACACCCCTGGGGTTGCGGATACGCAGTATTTT. Translated, it gives CASNTPGVADTQYF.

The genes are TRBV19 and TRBJ1-4; unclear D gene. Trimming left V 1 base short and J 8 bases short, with 14 bases between. The germline V gene encodes CDR1 LNHDA and CDR2 SQIVND (reference sequence). CDR3 length: 15 amino acids. This CDR3 is CASSIVGSLGEKLFF. The CDR3 nucleotides are TGTGCCAGTAGTATAGTAGGGTCACTTGGAGAAAAACTGTTTTTT.

The rearrangement joins TRBV3-1 (or the pseudogene TRBV3-2) to TRBJ1-1; D unresolved. The germline V gene has CDR1 LGHDT and CDR2 YNNKEL (reference sequence). The CDR3 is made up of 13 amino acids. V was pared by 4 bases and J by 4 bases, with 10 bases between. This chain's CDR3 is CASSLSGGTEAFF. The CDR3 DNA reads as TGTGCCAGCAGCCTAAGTGGCGGCACTGAAGCTTTCTTT.

The V call is TRBV6-4, the J call TRBJ1-1; D uncertain. The V and J ends lost 0 bases and 4 bases respectively, with 9 bases between them. The germline CDR1 and CDR2 sequences are MRHNA and SNTAGT. The CDR3 contains 14 residues. The CDR3 region has the DNA TGTGCCAGCAGTGACTCGGGTGGGAGCACTGAAGCTTTCTTT. Protein sequence: CASSDSGGSTEAFF.

This chain connects TRBV6-2 or TRBV6-3 to TRBJ2-3; tentatively, D is TRBD2 (6 bases). Germline V gives CDR1 MNHEY, CDR2 SVGEGT. This CDR3 has 15 residues. V was clipped by 2 bases and J by 2 bases, with 11 bases between them. The CDR3 spells CASSYGVADTDTQYF. In nucleotides, the CDR3 is TGTGCCAGCAGTTACGGGGTAGCGGACACAGATACGCAGTATTTT.

The V gene is TRBV29-1, the J gene TRBJ2-1; D may be TRBD1 (6 bases). Per the germline V gene, CDR1 is SQVTM and CDR2 is ANQGSEA. This CDR3 comprises 14 residues. Trimming took off 6 bases at V and 0 bases at J, with 12 bases between the two ends. The CDR3 coding sequence is TGCAGCGTCGAGGACAGAAGCTCCTACAATGAGCAGTTCTTC. The encoded protein is CSVEDRSSYNEQFF.

Within the sample, this clone is medium-sized. The chain recombines TRBV6-5 with TRBJ1-5; perhaps TRBD1 as D (5 bases). V lost 8 bases and J 5 bases, leaving 19 bases between the germline ends. Germline V CDR1 and CDR2: MNHEY, SVGAGI. The CDR3 loop spans 15 amino acids. CDR3 coding DNA: TGTGCCAGCCATGCCTACGTTACAGGCGATCAGCCCCAGCATTTT. Translated, it gives CASHAYVTGDQPQHF.